The 29 T cell receptor beta chains given below trace back to one sample, sequenced in a study of metastatic and nonmetastatic thyroid tumors. TCRdb called clones again from the PCR reads with MiXCR. The sample shows thousands of clones, 25% to 30% of them seen only once. Among the patients, none had received any treatment before thyroid surgery. Material: adjacent normal tissue. The receptors were gathered from a female donor with papillary thyroid cancer or a benign thyroid nodule (not recorded which). Some clones in this sample may be carry-over from other donors' samples.

This clone was counted ten times or more. A read error is possible here, since a much larger clone lies one base away. Within the sample, other DNA sequences also encode this same CDR3. The chain uses TRBV19 and TRBJ2-1; 7 positions match TRBD2. Germline V gene lookup returns CDR1 LNHDA and CDR2 SQIVND (reference sequence). This CDR3 has 14 residues. The CDR3 sequence: CASSGEGILDEQFF. The DNA for the CDR3 is TGTGCCAGTAGCGGGGAGGGTATTTTGGATGAGCAGTTCTTT.

The sample holds many counts of this clone. This chain connects TRBV18 to TRBJ1-5; 7 bases are shared with TRBD1. The CDR3 has 16 residues. The ends lost 5 bases at V and 9 bases at J; junction bases unmatched: 16. Germline assignment: CDR1 KGHSH and CDR2 LQKENI. The CDR3 reads CASSTRTGERPAPQHF. DNA for the CDR3: TGTGCCAGCTCAACCAGGACAGGAGAGCGCCCTGCGCCCCAGCATTTT.

This clone has only a few counts. The chain links TRBV7-9 to TRBJ2-7, with D unclear. Germline V gene sequence: CDR1 SEHNR, CDR2 FQNEAQ (reference sequence). The length of the CDR3 is 12 residues. Trimming took off 1 base at V and 6 bases at J, with 7 bases between the two ends. DNA of the CDR3: TGTGCCAGCAGCTTAGGGTCCGGCGAGCAGTACTTC. The encoded protein is CASSLGSGEQYF. The entire variable domain, with the rest obtained from reference TRBV7-9 and TRBJ2-7, is as follows: DTGVSQNPRHKITKRGQNVTFRCDPISEHNRLYWYRQTLGQGPEFLTYFQNEAQLEKSRLLSDRFSAERPKGSFSTLEIQRTEQGDSAMYLCASSLGSGEQYFGPGTRLTVT.

Worth noting for this clone: The same CDR3 arises from other DNA sequences in this sample as well. The chain links TRBV6-2 or TRBV6-3 to TRBJ2-7; D gene unclear. CDR1 is MNHEY and CDR2 is SVGEGT in the germline V gene. V lost 2 bases to trimming and J lost 4 bases, with 12 bases between them. The CDR3 contains 14 residues. The DNA of the CDR3 is TGTGCCAGCAGTTACGGTCCGGACCTTTACGAGCAGTACTTC. Encoded protein: CASSYGPDLYEQYF.

This clone was seen ten or more times. The genes are TRBV5-6 and TRBJ2-7; 11 nucleotides align to TRBD1. The CDR3 totals 15 residues. Unmatched junction bases numbered 9, after V lost 4 bases and J lost 6 bases. In germline, CDR1 is SGHDT, CDR2 YYEEEE. CDR3 protein: CASSQRTGGRTEQYV. The CDR3 coding sequence is TGTGCCAGCAGCCAGAGGACAGGGGGCAGGACCGAGCAGTACGTC.

The chain carries TRBV19 and TRBJ1-5; 9 positions agree with TRBD1. This CDR3 has 13 amino acids. In germline, CDR1 is LNHDA, CDR2 SQIVND (reference sequence). V shed 3 bases and J 9 bases; nucleotides not matched to a gene: 3. Here the CDR3 reads CASSIQDRGPQHF. Here the CDR3 DNA reads TGTGCCAGTAGTATTCAGGACAGGGGGCCCCAGCATTTT.

The genes are TRBV4-1 and TRBJ1-2; a weak D match, TRBD1 (5 bases). V was trimmed by 4 bases and J by 2 bases, leaving 8 bases between them. The CDR3 has 13 amino acids. Germline values: CDR1 MGHRA, CDR2 YSYEKL. CDR3 sequence: CASSPGLNYGYTF. The CDR3 DNA is TGCGCCAGCAGCCCGGGACTGAACTATGGCTACACCTTC.

This clone was counted ten times or more. The chain's CDR3 is CASSLGGVSYNEQFF. CDR3 DNA sequence: TGTGCCAGCAGCTTAGGCGGGGTCTCCTACAATGAGCAGTTCTTC. The chain combines TRBV7-2 with TRBJ2-1; maybe TRBD2 (6 bases). The germline V gene has CDR1 SGHTA and CDR2 FQGNSA. The CDR3 runs 15 residues. V gave up 1 base and J gave up 0 bases, with 7 bases separating them.

The genes are TRBV6-2 or TRBV6-3 and TRBJ2-7; 7 bases match TRBD2. CDR1 and CDR2 from the germline V gene are MNHEY and SVGEGT. The CDR3 is 16 residues long. J lost 7 bases, V lost 6 bases, and 18 bases had no gene match. CDR3 amino acids: CASSPTSLAVREEQYF. In DNA form, the CDR3 reads TGTGCCAGCAGCCCTACTTCGCTAGCGGTCCGAGAGGAGCAGTACTTC.

By share, this clone counts as medium-sized. Different DNA sequences within this sample yield the same CDR3. This chain joins TRBV28 and TRBJ1-2; 9 nucleotides match TRBD1. With 5 bases clipped from V and 4 bases from J, the junction kept 5 bases outside the gene matches. The CDR3 is 14 amino acids. CDR1 is MDHEN, CDR2 SYDVKM, per germline. The CDR3 loop reads CASSADRGIYGYTF. In nucleotides, the CDR3 is TGTGCCAGCAGTGCAGACAGGGGGATCTATGGCTACACCTTC.

The rearrangement links TRBV5-1 to TRBJ2-7; D is undetermined. From germline, CDR1 is SGHRS and CDR2 YFSETQ. Trimming shortened V by 1 base and J by 0 bases, and 5 bases separated the two germline ends. The CDR3 contains 13 residues. This CDR3 reads CASSLWTSYEQYF. CDR3 bases: TGCGCCAGCAGCTTGTGGACCTCCTACGAGCAGTACTTC.

Note on this clone: At one of its ends the junction is not consistent with the germline gene, which may arise from a read error. The chain employs TRBV6-1 and TRBJ2-7; D may be TRBD1 or TRBD2 (5 bases each). Germline CDR1 is MNHNS and CDR2 is SASEGT. CDR3 size: 13 residues. CDR3 nucleotide sequence: TGTGCCATCAGTGAATGGGGGAAGTGTGAGCAGTACTTC. It translates to CAISEWGKCEQYF.

Points on this clone: The CDR3 does not close with the conserved phenylalanine or tryptophan, likely indicating a read error. The chain carries TRBV6-1 and TRBJ1-6; possibly TRBD1 for D (5 bases). Germline values: CDR1 MNHNS, CDR2 SASEGT. This CDR3 contains 13 residues. V was cut by 7 bases and J by 13 bases, with 17 bases left in between. For the CDR3, the DNA is TGTGCCAGCACGGCAGGGCCGGGAACGCCCCTCCACTGT. Its translation: CASTAGPGTPLHC.

Worth noting for this clone: A much larger clone sits a single nucleotide away, making a read error possible. The chain is built from TRBV3-1 and TRBJ1-5; D may be TRBD1 (6 bases). The ends were cut back, 1 base at V and 9 bases at J, with 28 bases in the middle. Germline V CDR1 and CDR2: LGHDT, YNNKEL (reference sequence). This CDR3 spans 19 amino acids. Here the CDR3 DNA reads TGTGCCAGCAGCCAAGGCTACCCTACAGGGCCAGAAGTGAAACTGCCCCAGCATTTT. Translation: CASSQGYPTGPEVKLPQHF.

The chain has TRBV20-1 and TRBJ2-7; TRBD2 agrees at 7 bases. Unmatched junction bases numbered 12, after V lost 3 bases and J lost 4 bases. The CDR3 loop spans 15 amino acids. Per the germline V gene, CDR1 is DFQATT and CDR2 is SNEGSKA (reference sequence). The CDR3 here is CSASQSPSGPYEQYF. The CDR3 DNA sequence: TGCAGTGCTAGCCAGTCCCCTAGCGGACCATACGAGCAGTACTTC.

The chain links TRBV20-1 to TRBJ2-3, with 7 bases aligning to TRBD2. The germline gives CDR1 DFQATT, CDR2 SNEGSKA (reference sequence). The ends lost 0 bases at V and 4 bases at J; junction bases unmatched: 7. The CDR3 totals 15 residues. DNA of the CDR3: TGCAGTGCTAGAGACCCGGCGGGAGCGCCAGATACGCAGTATTTT. This translates into CSARDPAGAPDTQYF.

V and J are TRBV9 and TRBJ2-2; D gene ambiguous. In germline, CDR1 is SGDLS, CDR2 YYNGEE. Trimming shortened V by 7 bases and J by 8 bases, and 12 bases separated the two germline ends. The CDR3 contains 12 residues. CDR3 sequence reads: CASGKPRGELFF. The CDR3, as DNA: TGTGCCAGCGGCAAGCCGCGGGGGGAGCTGTTTTTT.

This chain connects TRBV5-4 to TRBJ1-2; the D gene is possibly TRBD1 (5 bases). The CDR3 sequence is 13 residues long. Trimming took off 1 base at V and 10 bases at J, with 14 bases between the two ends. CDR1 is SGHNT, CDR2 YYREEE, per germline (reference sequence). The CDR3 DNA is TGTGCCAGCAGCTTGCATGGGGCAGGTGTCTACACCTTC. Its translation is CASSLHGAGVYTF.

This rearrangement joins TRBV3-1 to TRBJ2-3; a possible D gene is TRBD2 (6 bases). Germline CDR1 and CDR2: LGHDT and YNNKEL (reference sequence). The length of the CDR3 is 17 residues. The V end was cut by 5 bases, the J end by 4 bases, with 22 bases between. In DNA form, the CDR3 reads TGTGCCAGCAGCGGAAACTCCCCACTAACTAGCCCAGATACGCAGTATTTT. Protein product: CASSGNSPLTSPDTQYF.

This chain joins TRBV2 and TRBJ2-5; the D gene is possibly TRBD1 (6 bases). The CDR3 runs to 14 residues. CDR1 is SNHLY, CDR2 FYNNEI, per germline. V lost 6 bases to trimming and J lost 6 bases, with 17 bases between them. In DNA form, the CDR3 reads TGTGCCAGCAGGGGGACATTCCTAGGCAAGACCCAGTACTTC. The encoded protein is CASRGTFLGKTQYF.

This clone turned up a few times. A read error is possible here, since a much larger clone lies one base away. The identical CDR3 is also encoded by other nucleotide sequences in the sample. For the CDR3, the DNA is TGTGCCAGTAGTAGGCGCGGACTAGCTGGAGGATCGGAGCAGAATGAGCAGTTCTTC. Protein sequence: CASSRRGLAGGSEQNEQFF. This sequence joins TRBV19 and TRBJ2-1; TRBD2 aligns across 8 bases. This CDR3 comprises 19 residues. The junction had 21 bases not matched to a gene; V was cut back by 4 bases and J by 7 bases. CDR1 and CDR2 (germline): LNHDA, SQIVND (reference sequence).

This clone has at least ten counts. Other DNA sequences in this sample translate to the same CDR3. This chain's CDR3 is CASSEQGFGGLAGVQQYV. CDR3 nucleotide sequence: TGTGCCAGCAGTGAACAGGGGTTTGGGGGACTAGCGGGGGTTCAGCAGTACGTC. The chain employs TRBV6-1 and TRBJ2-7; 14 bases agree with TRBD2. After removal of 2 bases from V and 8 bases from J, the junction contained 14 bases not matched to a gene. CDR3 length: 18 residues. The germline V gene encodes CDR1 MNHNS and CDR2 SASEGT.

This clone was seen a few times. The chain carries TRBV28 and TRBJ1-4, with D unclear. V lost 7 bases and J lost 5, with 20 bases in between. The CDR3 runs to 16 residues. Germline CDR1 is MDHEN and CDR2 is SYDVKM. For the CDR3, the DNA is TGTGCCAGCAAGGGAGCGGAGGTGGGCAGGAATGAAAAACTGTTTTTT. This gives the protein CASKGAEVGRNEKLFF.

Ten or more counts support this clone. V and J are TRBV18 and TRBJ1-4; no reliable D call. Germline values: CDR1 KGHSH, CDR2 LQKENI. This CDR3 contains 16 residues. V lost 5 bases, J lost 0 bases, and 13 bases lay in between. The CDR3 here is CASSTRPDATNEKLFF. The DNA for the CDR3 is TGTGCCAGCTCAACTCGACCAGATGCAACTAATGAAAAACTGTTTTTT.

This clone showed up just once. The gene calls are TRBV11-2 and TRBJ2-7, with D maybe TRBD2 (7 bases). The CDR3 has 16 residues. CDR1 is SGHAT and CDR2 is FQNNGV in the germline V gene. The ends were cut back, 5 bases at V and 8 bases at J, with 25 bases in the middle. The CDR3 protein is CASSPGDYSFPGKQYF. The CDR3 nucleotides read TGTGCCAGCAGCCCAGGGGACTATTCGTTCCCCGGGAAGCAGTACTTC.

This clone was counted between two and nine times. The chain recombines TRBV2 with TRBJ1-6, with 9 nucleotides matching TRBD1. The ends lost 6 bases at V and 9 bases at J; junction bases unmatched: 3. Germline CDR1 is SNHLY and CDR2 is FYNNEI. This CDR3 is 13 amino acids long. DNA for the CDR3: TGTGCCAGCAGCCGGGACAGGGTTTCACCCCTCCACTTT. Translated: CASSRDRVSPLHF. The complete variable domain, with remaining parts taken from reference TRBV2 and TRBJ1-6, reads EPEVTQTPSHQVTQMGQEVILRCVPISNHLYFYWYRQILGQKVEFLVSFYNNEISEKSEIFDDQFSVERPDGSNFTLKIRSTKLEDSAMYFCASSRDRVSPLHFGNGTRLTVT.

As to this clone: A much bigger clone sits one base away, suggesting this may be a read error. This chain uses TRBV30 with TRBJ2-2; 8 bases are a match to TRBD2. Germline CDR1 reads GTSNPN; CDR2 reads SVGIG (reference sequence). After removal of 2 bases from V and 7 bases from J, the junction contained 15 bases not matched to a gene. There are 17 residues in the CDR3. The CDR3 sequence is CAWSREGEPSWFGELFF. The CDR3 DNA reads as TGTGCCTGGAGTCGGGAGGGAGAACCTTCGTGGTTCGGGGAGCTGTTTTTT.

This clone is medium-sized by share. The J gene is TRBJ2-5, the V gene TRBV19; 8 nucleotides line up with TRBD2. CDR1 and CDR2 from the germline V gene are LNHDA and SQIVND (reference sequence). The J segment lost 5 bases and the V segment lost 5 bases, leaving 10 bases of the junction unmatched. This CDR3 comprises 15 residues. The CDR3 loop reads CASSVLAAPEETQYF. Written as DNA, the CDR3 is TGTGCCAGTAGTGTACTAGCGGCCCCGGAGGAGACCCAGTACTTC.

This clone was counted between two and nine times. The chain is built from TRBV6-2 or TRBV6-3 and TRBJ2-1, with 10 bases fitting TRBD2. The length of the CDR3 is 16 residues. Germline CDR1 and CDR2: MNHEY and SVGEGT. The V and J ends lost 0 bases and 8 bases, in that order; junction bases with no gene match: 7. The CDR3 loop is CASSYSESGRGYEQFF. CDR3 DNA sequence: TGTGCCAGCAGTTACTCCGAGAGCGGGAGGGGGTATGAGCAGTTCTTC.